Each of the 5 T cell receptor beta chains below was sequenced from the same sample in a study of blood T cells in healthy people across ages. With a J-beta primer mix and a sample-barcoded 5' primer, a second PCR ran roughly 6 to 11 cycles. Via MiXCR, TCRdb re-called the 5' RACE reads, giving one row per CDR3 protein. This table holds approximately 800,000 distinct CDR3 sequences, 35% to 40% found once. Sequencing input: blood. The receptors come from a man aged 18 to 29 in good health.

In its sample, this clonotype was seen a few times. J is TRBJ2-5 and V is TRBV29-1; maybe TRBD1 (6 bases). V was trimmed by 3 bases and J by 1 base, leaving 9 bases between them. This CDR3 comprises 13 residues. The germline gives CDR1 SQVTM, CDR2 ANQGSEA. CDR3 DNA: TGCAGCGTTGATGGGACAAGCCAAGAGACCCAGTACTTC. Its protein is CSVDGTSQETQYF.

This clonotype was counted many times. The chain combines TRBV6-5 with TRBJ2-3; D is perhaps TRBD2 (5 bases). The germline CDR1 and CDR2 sequences are MNHEY and SVGAGI. The V gene lost 0 bases and the J gene lost 13 bases, with 17 bases spanning the gap. CDR3 size: 14 residues. Here the CDR3 reads CASSYSTLHGEKYF. The CDR3 nucleotides read TGTGCCAGCAGTTACTCGACCCTGCACGGGGAAAAGTATTTT.

The V call is TRBV7-2, the J call TRBJ2-2, with D possibly matching TRBD1 (5 bases). Germline CDR1 is SGHTA and CDR2 is FQGNSA. The V and J ends lost 5 bases and 4 bases respectively, with 14 bases between them. The CDR3 spans 15 residues. The CDR3 protein is CASSPQETSTGELFF. Written as DNA, the CDR3 is TGTGCCAGCAGCCCACAGGAGACCTCCACCGGGGAGCTGTTTTTT.

About this clonotype: Compared with germline, one end of the junction differs, possibly owing to a read error. V gene TRBV20-1 combines with J gene TRBJ1-2, with D maybe TRBD1 (6 bases). This CDR3 is built from 13 residues. Germline lookup yields CDR1 DFQATT and CDR2 SNEGSKA (reference sequence). CDR3 residues: CSARDTGNYGHTF. The CDR3 coding sequence is TGCAGTGCTAGAGATACAGGGAACTATGGCCACACCTTC.

V gene TRBV2 combines with J gene TRBJ2-1, with a weak D call TRBD2 (5 bases). The CDR3 totals 16 residues. V dropped 1 base and J dropped 2 bases, with 12 bases sitting between them. Germline V CDR1 and CDR2: SNHLY, FYNNEI. The CDR3 bases are TGTGCCAGCAGTGAAGATTGGGAGTCCCCCTACAATGAGCAGTTCTTC. This sequence encodes CASSEDWESPYNEQFF. Filled out from reference TRBV2 and TRBJ2-1, the complete variable domain reads EPEVTQTPSHQVTQMGQEVILRCVPISNHLYFYWYRQILGQKVEFLVSFYNNEISEKSEIFDDQFSVERPDGSNFTLKIRSTKLEDSAMYFCASSEDWESPYNEQFFGPGTRLTVL.